The T cell receptor beta chain under discussion was sequenced for a study of cytomegalovirus exposure and HLA in healthy donors. The PCR made use of 60 Vbeta and 13 Jbeta primers. Measured with immunoSEQ multiplex PCR; TCRdb has only the in-frame clones, and not every one. The repertoire holds around 180,000 clones, 78% seen once, with about 12% in the top ten. In its sample, this clone was seen a few times. Antigen unknown. Regarding the study as a whole: Donor immune exposure was known only as CMV serostatus.

Sequencing was performed on PBMCs. This sequence originates from a woman between 50 and 59 years old in good health and CMV-seropositive.

The CDR3 is CASILAGGIGQPQHF. The CDR3 DNA reads as TGTGCCAGCATTCTAGCAGGGGGGATCGGTCAGCCCCAGCATTTT. The chain uses TRBV11-3 and TRBJ1-5; 7 bases line up with TRBD1. The CDR3 runs to 15 residues. V was pared by 7 bases and J by 6 bases, with 12 bases of the junction left unmatched. Germline V gives CDR1 SGHNT, CDR2 YENEEA.